This T cell receptor beta chain was recorded in a study of blood T cells in healthy people across ages. Study details: The capture of about one barcoded beta molecule per two T cells was achieved by template switching. Whole-study results and caveats: Significant beta diversity loss was already apparent by age approximately 40, declining roughly linearly.

V dropped 2 bases and J dropped 4; count of bases not matched to a gene: 9. CDR1 and CDR2 (germline): MGHRA, YSYEKL. The CDR3 has 17 amino acids. Combining a sample-barcoded 5' primer with a J-beta primer mix, a second PCR ran for roughly 6 to 12 cycles. A single record per CDR3 protein comes from TCRdb applying MiXCR to the 5' RACE reads. The sample holds approximately 1.5 million distinct CDR3 sequences, roughly 32% seen once. This clonotype was seen repeatedly, ten times or more. The antigen is unknown. The clonotype comes from a woman in her 30s in good health. Sequenced sample: blood. This rearrangement joins TRBV4-1 to TRBJ1-2; 11 bases line up with TRBD1. CDR3: CASSQYTRTGGPYGYTF. The CDR3 DNA is TGCGCCAGCAGCCAATACACCCGGACAGGGGGCCCCTATGGCTACACCTTC.